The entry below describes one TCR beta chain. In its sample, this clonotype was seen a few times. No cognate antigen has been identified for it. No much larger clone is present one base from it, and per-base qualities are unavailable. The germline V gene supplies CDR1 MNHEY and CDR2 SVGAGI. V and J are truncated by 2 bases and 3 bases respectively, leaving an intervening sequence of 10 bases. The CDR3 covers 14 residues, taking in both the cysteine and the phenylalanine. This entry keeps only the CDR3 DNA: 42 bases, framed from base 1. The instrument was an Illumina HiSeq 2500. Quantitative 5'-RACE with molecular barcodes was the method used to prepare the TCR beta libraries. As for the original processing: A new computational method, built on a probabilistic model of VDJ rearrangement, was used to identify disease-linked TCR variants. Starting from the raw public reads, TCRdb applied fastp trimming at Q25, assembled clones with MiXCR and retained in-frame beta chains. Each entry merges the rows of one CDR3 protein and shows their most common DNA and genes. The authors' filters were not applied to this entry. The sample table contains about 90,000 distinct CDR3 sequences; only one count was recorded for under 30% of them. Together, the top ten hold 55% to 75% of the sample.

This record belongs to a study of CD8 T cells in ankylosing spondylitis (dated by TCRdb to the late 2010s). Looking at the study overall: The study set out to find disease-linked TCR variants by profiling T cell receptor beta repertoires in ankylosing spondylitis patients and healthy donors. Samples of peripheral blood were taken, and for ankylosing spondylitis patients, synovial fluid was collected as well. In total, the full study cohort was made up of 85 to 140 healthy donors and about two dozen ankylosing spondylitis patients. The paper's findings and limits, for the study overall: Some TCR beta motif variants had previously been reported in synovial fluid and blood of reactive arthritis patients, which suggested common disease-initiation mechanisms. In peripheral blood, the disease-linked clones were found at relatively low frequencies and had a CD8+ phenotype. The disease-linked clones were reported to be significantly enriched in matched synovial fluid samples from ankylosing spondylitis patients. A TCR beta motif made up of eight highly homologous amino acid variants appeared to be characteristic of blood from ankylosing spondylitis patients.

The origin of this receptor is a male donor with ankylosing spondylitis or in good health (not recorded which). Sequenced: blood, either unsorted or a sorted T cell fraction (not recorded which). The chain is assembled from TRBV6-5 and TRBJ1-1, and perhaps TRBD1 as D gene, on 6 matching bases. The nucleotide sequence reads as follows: TGTGCCAGCAGTTACCGGCAGGGGCACACTGAAGCTTTCTTT. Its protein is CASSYRQGHTEAFF.